This TCR beta chain was observed in a study of blood T cell repertoires in COVID-19. Overall study context: Sources were T cells, B-cell-depleted T cells, or PBMCs; the material itself was cDNA or gDNA.

Clones were sequenced by immunoSEQ multiplex PCR, and TCRdb holds only the in-frame ones, with some missing. Here the sample spans approximately 110,000 clones, 80% to 90% being singletons. The sample was peripheral blood. The clonotype comes from a woman in her 50s with active or convalescent COVID-19.

This CDR3 is CASSPRTLNTEAFF. Here the CDR3 DNA reads TGTGCCAGCAGCCCTCGGACACTGAACACTGAAGCTTTCTTT. The rearrangement links TRBV11-2 to TRBJ1-1, with D perhaps TRBD1 (5 bases). V dropped 5 bases and J dropped 0 bases, with 10 bases sitting between them. In germline, CDR1 is SGHAT, CDR2 FQNNGV. The CDR3 has 14 amino acids.